The clone carrying this TCR beta chain was detected many times. Its antigen is currently unknown. The data are from a study of glioma-infiltrating T cells. Study-level information: Before surgery, glioma patients received dexamethasone for at most six days. Study outcomes and limitations: CDR3 overlap between tissue and blood was very small.

TCR alpha and beta CDR3 regions were amplified from RNA using iRepertoire nested multiplex PCR. A single record per CDR3 protein comes from TCRdb applying MiXCR to the multiplex PCR reads. The sample holds 400,000 or so distinct CDR3 sequences; about two fifths are singletons and the top ten take around 13%. The germline gives CDR1 LGHNA, CDR2 YNFKEQ. The CDR3 totals 12 residues. V dropped 4 bases and J dropped 8 bases, with 11 bases sitting between them. This clonotype was obtained from a human donor with low-grade glioma or glioblastoma, undergoing nonglioma brain surgery, or in good health (not recorded which). The source material was glioma tissue, nonneoplastic brain tissue, or PBMCs (not recorded which). The gene calls are TRBV4-2 and TRBJ1-2, with D unclear. The CDR3 here is CASSLRLGGYTF. The CDR3 coding sequence is TGTGCCAGCAGCCTACGGTTGGGAGGCTACACCTTC.